Listed below are T cell receptor beta chains from one sample, sequenced in a study of control samples from healthy donors and cancer patients. Sequencing was performed with immunoSEQ multiplex PCR; in TCRdb, only in-frame clones are kept and a portion is missing. This table has under 15,000 clones, 88% appearing once. Material: formalin-fixed, paraffin-embedded tissue. These receptors all stem from a male donor with melanoma. Each CDR3 is given with its conserved first and last residue. Fields, in order: D gene, J gene, clone size, V gene, CDR3 DNA, CDR3 protein. A D gene is named only where the DNA matches it firmly. Clone size, where shown, is once, few, many, or a class for clones that have expanded.

TRBD1 TRBJ1-1 . TRBV6-6 TGTGCCAGCAGTCCCGGGTGGACAGGCCTCATGAACACTGAAGCTTTCTTT CASSPGWTGLMNTEAFF
. TRBJ1-4 . TRBV29-1 TGCAGCGTGGACCTATCGGGTGAAAAACTGTTTTTT CSVDLSGEKLFF
. TRBJ1-2 . TRBV29-1 TGCAGCGTTGATCGGGGCGGTAACTATGGCTACACCTTC CSVDRGGNYGYTF
. TRBJ2-4 . TRBV29-1 TGCAGCGTCTCTATCTCGGGCACCAAAAACATTCAGTACTTC CSVSISGTKNIQYF
TRBD1 TRBJ1-6 once TRBV5-1 TGCGCCAGCAGCCCTGACAGGGGCGGAGATAATTCACCCCTCCACTTT CASSPDRGGDNSPLHF
TRBD2 TRBJ2-1 . TRBV27 TGTGCCAGCAGTTTACCGCGGGAGGCCCGGGATGAGCAGTTCTTC CASSLPREARDEQFF
. TRBJ2-2 . TRBV6-5 TGTGCCAGCAGACTGCGAGGGAGAACAACCGGGGAGCTGTTTTTT CASRLRGRTTGELFF
. TRBJ1-3 once TRBV7-2 TGTGCCAGCAGCCCCGGAAGGGGAAACACCATATATTTT CASSPGRGNTIYF
. TRBJ2-7 . TRBV7-2 TGTGCCAGCAGCCTGGGACCGGCGGGGGAGCAGTACTTC CASSLGPAGEQYF
. TRBJ2-1 . TRBV5-8 TGTGCCAGCAGCCAAGGACCAAACAATGAGCAGTTCTTC CASSQGPNNEQFF
. TRBJ2-4 . TRBV19 TGTGCCAGTAGTATAGGACTAGTGGATGACATTCAGTACTTC CASSIGLVDDIQYF
TRBD2 TRBJ2-3 few TRBV5-1 TGCGCCAGCAGCCCTAGACTAGCGGCTACAGATACGCAGTATTTT CASSPRLAATDTQYF
. TRBJ2-2 . TRBV2 TGTGCCAGCAGTGGAGTGGGCAGGAACACCGGGGAGCTGTTTTTT CASSGVGRNTGELFF
. TRBJ2-5 . TRBV21-1 TGTGCCAGCAGCAAAGGACGCTTCAAGATCCAGTACTTC CASSKGRFKIQYF
. TRBJ1-6 once TRBV24-1 TGTGCCACCACCGGCTTCAGACGACAGGATAATTCACCCCTCCACTTT CATTGFRRQDNSPLHF
TRBD2 TRBJ2-2 . TRBV4-1 TGCGCCAGCAGCACTAGAGCGGGAGGGAACACCGGGGAGCTGTTTTTT CASSTRAGGNTGELFF
. TRBJ2-1 . TRBV7-9 TGTGCCAGCCTTGGGGAAAGCTACAATGAGCAGTTCTTC CASLGESYNEQFF
TRBD1 TRBJ2-3 once TRBV6-5 TGTGCCAGCATGCCTGGACAGGGGGCCACAGATACGCAGTATTTT CASMPGQGATDTQYF
TRBD1 TRBJ2-7 . TRBV19 TGTGCCAGTAGTATAACCATCCTCCGGCGGACAGGGGACGAGCAGTACTTC CASSITILRRTGDEQYF
TRBD2 TRBJ2-1 . TRBV7-3 TGTGCCAGCAGCTTAGGGCTAGCGGGTTACAATGAGCAGTTCTTC CASSLGLAGYNEQFF
TRBD1 TRBJ2-2 . TRBV29-1 TGCAGCGTTCGTTACGGGACAGGTACCGGGGAGCTGTTTTTT CSVRYGTGTGELFF
. TRBJ2-3 . TRBV5-5 TGTGCCAGCAGCCGGGGACTGTACACAGATACGCAGTATTTT CASSRGLYTDTQYF
TRBD1 TRBJ1-2 . TRBV7-9 TGTGCCAGCACTATTGGGGGGACAGAGCGAAACTATGGCTACACCTTC CASTIGGTERNYGYTF
. TRBJ1-1 . TRBV6-5 TGTGCCAGCAGTTATAAAAGGGGTTCGAACACTGAAGCTTTCTTT CASSYKRGSNTEAFF
. TRBJ2-3 . TRBV9 TGTGCCAGCAGCCCCCAGCCCACAGGGAGGGATACGCAGTATTTT CASSPQPTGRDTQYF
TRBD1 TRBJ2-1 once TRBV19 TGTGCCAGTGGGGGGACAGGGGCCTCTTATAGCTCCTACAATGAGCAGTTCTTC CASGGTGASYSSYNEQFF
. TRBJ2-5 . TRBV6-2/TRBV6-3 TGTGCCAGCAGCCGACCCCAGCGGCAAGAGACCCAGTACTTC CASSRPQRQETQYF
TRBD2 TRBJ2-3 . TRBV10-1 TGCGCCAGCAGTTCGAACCTAGCGGGAGGGGAAGATACGCAGTATTTT CASSSNLAGGEDTQYF
. TRBJ1-2 . TRBV4-2 TGTGCCAGCAGCCAAGAGGGGGCCCGGTTGGACTATGGCTACACCTTC CASSQEGARLDYGYTF
. TRBJ2-4 once TRBV2 TGTGCCAGCAGTGAGAGTAGATCGCTGGTCAAAAACATTCAGTACTTC CASSESRSLVKNIQYF
. TRBJ2-3 . TRBV5-1 TGCGCCAGCAGCTTGCCTCGAACTCCAAATACGCAGTATTTT CASSLPRTPNTQYF
TRBD2 TRBJ2-1 . TRBV6-2/TRBV6-3 TGTGCCAGCAGTTCGGGAGGGACCCATGTATATGAGCAGTTCTTC CASSSGGTHVYEQFF
. TRBJ2-4 . TRBV7-9 TGTGCCAGCAGCAGATACGGAGCCAAAAACATTCAGTACTTC CASSRYGAKNIQYF
. TRBJ2-1 . TRBV10-3 TGTGCCTCCAAGGGCGGTCCCTCCTACAATGAGCAGTTCTTC CASKGGPSYNEQFF
. TRBJ2-1 . TRBV3-1/TRBV3-2 TGTGCCAGCAGCCAGACTAGGCAGAATGAGCAGTTCTTC CASSQTRQNEQFF
. TRBJ2-3 . TRBV6-5 TGTGCCAGCGAGGCAATCCTAAGCACAGATACGCAGTATTTT CASEAILSTDTQYF
. TRBJ2-7 . TRBV19 TGTGCCAGTAGTATGGGCTACGAGCAGTACTTC CASSMGYEQYF
TRBD1 TRBJ1-2 . TRBV4-1 TGCGCCAGCAGCCAACGGACAGGGGGACTCTTCGGCTACACCTTC CASSQRTGGLFGYTF
. TRBJ1-6 . TRBV21-1 TGTGCCAGCAGCAAATTTACCAGCCACTTAACCTATAATTCACCCCTCCACTTT CASSKFTSHLTYNSPLHF
. TRBJ1-1 . TRBV5-1 TGCGCCAGCAGCCAGACAGTGAACACTGAAGCTTTCTTT CASSQTVNTEAFF
. TRBJ2-1 . TRBV15 TGTGCCACCAGCAGGTTCAAAACAGGGACCAATGAGCAGTTCTTC CATSRFKTGTNEQFF
. TRBJ2-5 . TRBV7-6 TGTGCCAGCAGCTTAGGAGACAGAAAGACCCAGTACTTC CASSLGDRKTQYF
. TRBJ1-5 . TRBV3-1/TRBV3-2 TGTGCCAGCAGCCCAGGGTTGGGGATGGGTCAGCCCCAGCATTTT CASSPGLGMGQPQHF
TRBD1 TRBJ1-6 few TRBV7-6 TGTGCCAGCAGCTTAGAGTTCGGGACAGCATCACCCCTCCACTTT CASSLEFGTASPLHF
. TRBJ1-1 . TRBV11-3 TGTGCCAGCAGCATATCATCGGGGGGGGCCAAAACGGAAGCTTTCTTT CASSISSGGAKTEAFF
. TRBJ1-1 . TRBV4-3 TGCGCCAGCAGAAACAGGCAGAACACTGAAGCTTTCTTT CASRNRQNTEAFF
TRBD1 TRBJ1-2 once TRBV3-1/TRBV3-2 TGTGCCAGCAGCCAAGCCACCGGGAAGGGGGCTGGCTACACCTTC CASSQATGKGAGYTF
TRBD2 TRBJ2-3 once TRBV18 TGTGCCAGCTCCCCAACTAGCGGAAGCGCAGATACGCAGTATTTT CASSPTSGSADTQYF
TRBD1 TRBJ1-2 . TRBV18 TGTGCCAGCTCACCGGGACAGCCTCACAGCAGACTCTATGGCTACACCTTC CASSPGQPHSRLYGYTF
. TRBJ1-1 few TRBV9 TGTGCCAGCAGCGAAAACCTCGGGACCACTGAAGCTTTCTTT CASSENLGTTEAFF
TRBD2 TRBJ2-1 . TRBV14 TGTGCCAGCAGCCAAGGGCCCACTAGCGGGAGGGGAGGTCAGCAGTTCTTC CASSQGPTSGRGGQQFF
TRBD2 TRBJ2-7 . TRBV6-5 TGTGCCAGCAGGGTGGCAGGGCGGGAGGAGCAGTACTTC CASRVAGREEQYF
. TRBJ1-1 . TRBV3-1/TRBV3-2 TGTGCCAGCAGCCAAGCCGGGGGTGGAACTGAAGCTTTCTTT CASSQAGGGTEAFF